This record looks at one T cell receptor (beta chain) sequence and its context. The antigen it recognizes is unknown. No base qualities exist here, and no much larger clone lies one base off it. Whole blood was collected in K2EDTA tubes by collaborating institutions according to the institutions' own protocols. For TCRbeta analysis, collaborator samples were shipped as frozen whole blood, as isolated PBMCs, or as DNA extracted from either sample type. TCRbeta CDR3 regions were amplified from genomic DNA using the immunoSEQ Assay, a bias-controlled multiplex PCR. As for the original processing: Within the assay, amplification of reference gene primers was used to estimate how many nucleated cells each sample contained. To quantify the absolute abundance of each unique TCRbeta CDR3 rearrangement, sequence reads were collapsed and filtered. For each sample, productive Simpson clonality was calculated as the square root of Simpson's diversity index over productive rearrangements. TCRdb provides this immuneACCESS table in a form limited to in-frame rearrangements. Some clones are lacking; in checked studies, under half of them reflect an unresolved V gene, and why the rest are absent is not known. The DNA gave D and trimming, while V, J and clone size come from that table. The sample data list 360,000 or so clones, and around 90% of these were observed just once. Together, the top ten hold roughly 6.8% of the sample.

The data belong to a study of blood T cell repertoires in COVID-19 (dated by TCRdb to 2018 to 2020). About the study as a whole: Samples from collaborators originated in the United States, Italy and Spain and spanned both the acute and convalescent phases of COVID-19. The prospective study material was composed of cDNA or gDNA derived from T cells, B-cell-depleted T cells, or PBMCs. Deeply sampled blood TCRbeta repertoires from subjects exposed to, actively infected with, or recovered from COVID-19 were included in the dataset. The repertoires were made available in a free public database intended to serve as a resource for research on the immune response to SARS-CoV-2. The samples were drawn from the first 160 participants of the ongoing ImmuneRACE study and from 1,254 subjects provided by 6 global collaborators. The sample metadata nearly always contained a de-identified subject ID, COVID-19 status, age in years and sex. Where available, HLA class I and class II types were obtained from metadata supplied by the sample provider rather than from assay-based typing. Overall results and qualifications from the work: Clinical and demographic metadata were provided uncurated, with the amount varying by source and participant.

The CDR3 has 12 amino acids, counting the end cysteine and phenylalanine. CDR3 DNA is the only sequence kept; it has 36 bases, read in frame from the first base. V sheds 6 bases and J sheds 6 bases, leaving 9 bases between their ends. The germline V gene (reference sequence) gives CDR1 as LNHDA and CDR2 as SQIVND. The chain couples TRBV19 to TRBJ1-5; the D gene is unclear. This TCR was sampled from a man between 18 and 29 years old with active or convalescent COVID-19. The sequencing input was peripheral blood. The sequenced DNA: TGTGCCAGTAGCGCGGGATTTCAGCCCCAGCATTTT. The resulting protein is CASSAGFQPQHF.